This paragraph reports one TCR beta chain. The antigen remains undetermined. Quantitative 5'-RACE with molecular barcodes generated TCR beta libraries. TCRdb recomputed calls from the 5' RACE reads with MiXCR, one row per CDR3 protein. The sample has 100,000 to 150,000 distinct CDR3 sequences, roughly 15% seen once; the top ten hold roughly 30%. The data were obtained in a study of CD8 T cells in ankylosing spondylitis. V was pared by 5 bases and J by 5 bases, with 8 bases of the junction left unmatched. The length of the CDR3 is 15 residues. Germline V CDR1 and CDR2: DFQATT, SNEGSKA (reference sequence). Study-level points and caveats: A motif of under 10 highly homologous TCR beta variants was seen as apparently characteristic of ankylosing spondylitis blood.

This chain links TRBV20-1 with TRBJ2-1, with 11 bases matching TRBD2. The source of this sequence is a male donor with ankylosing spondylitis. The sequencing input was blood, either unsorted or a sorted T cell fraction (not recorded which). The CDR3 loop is CSASLGTSGNNEQFF. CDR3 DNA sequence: TGCAGTGCTTCACTGGGGACTAGCGGAAACAATGAGCAGTTCTTC.